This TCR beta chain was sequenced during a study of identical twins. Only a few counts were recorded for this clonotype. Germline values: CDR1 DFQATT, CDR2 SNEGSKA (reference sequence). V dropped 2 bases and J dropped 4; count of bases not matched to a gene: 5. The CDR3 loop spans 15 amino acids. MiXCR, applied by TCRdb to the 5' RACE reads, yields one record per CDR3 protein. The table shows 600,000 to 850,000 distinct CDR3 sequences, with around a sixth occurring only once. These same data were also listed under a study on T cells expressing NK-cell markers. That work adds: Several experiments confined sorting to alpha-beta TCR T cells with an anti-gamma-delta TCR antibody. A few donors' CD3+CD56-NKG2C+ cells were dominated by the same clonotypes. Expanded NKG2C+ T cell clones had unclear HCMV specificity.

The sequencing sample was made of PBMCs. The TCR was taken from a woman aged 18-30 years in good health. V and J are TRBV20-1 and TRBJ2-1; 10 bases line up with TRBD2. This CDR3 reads CSARPGTSVYNEQFF. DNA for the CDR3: TGCAGTGCTAGACCCGGGACTAGCGTTTACAATGAGCAGTTCTTC.